This T cell receptor (beta chain) was sequenced for a study of CD8 T cells in ankylosing spondylitis (dated by TCRdb to the late 2010s). Notes on the research overall: The study profiled T cell receptor beta repertoires in healthy donors and ankylosing spondylitis patients to find disease-linked TCR variants. Peripheral blood was sampled, and synovial fluid was also collected from ankylosing spondylitis patients. The full study cohort was made up of 25 to 30 ankylosing spondylitis patients and 108 healthy donors. Results the study describes overall, beyond this receptor: The disease-linked clones were reported to be significantly enriched in matched synovial fluid samples from ankylosing spondylitis patients. The disease-linked clones showed a CD8+ phenotype and occurred at relatively low frequencies in peripheral blood. Some of the motif variants had been reported before in the synovial fluid and blood of reactive arthritis patients, a finding that suggests common disease-initiation mechanisms. A TCR beta motif of about eight highly homologous amino acid variants appeared characteristic of blood from ankylosing spondylitis patients.

Reading the germline V gene (reference sequence) gives CDR1 DFQATT and CDR2 SNEGSKA. The CDR3 has 14 amino acids, counting the end cysteine and phenylalanine. The CDR3 DNA has 42 bases and is translated from base 1. Germline trimming amounts to 0 bases on V and 0 bases on J, with 2 as the count of junction bases outside the gene matches. With respect to this clonotype: Its antigen remains undetermined. No clone much larger than this one lies a single base away; base qualities are absent.

TCRdb records Illumina HiSeq 2500 as the sequencer. Quantitative 5'-RACE with molecular barcodes was the method used to prepare the TCR beta libraries. On the study's bioinformatics: To identify disease-linked TCR variants, a new computational method was used, one built on a probabilistic model of VDJ rearrangement. The public reads were quality trimmed at Q25 with fastp and then assembled into clones with MiXCR by TCRdb, keeping productive beta chains. Each CDR3 protein gets just one entry, which takes the most common genes and DNA from the rows behind it. The V and J calls were determined by TCRdb, not by the authors. Counted in this sample were fewer than 250,000 distinct CDR3 sequences; around 32% of them appeared once. Around 4% of the sample goes to the ten largest clones.

This TCR was sampled from a male donor with ankylosing spondylitis or in good health (not recorded which). The chain employs TRBV20-1 and TRBJ2-7, and 7 junction bases match TRBD2. The sequenced sample consisted of blood, either unsorted or a sorted T cell fraction (not recorded which). The bases are TGCAGTGCTAGAGAGCGGGGGAGCTCCTACGAGCAGTACTTC. Its translation reads: CSARERGSSYEQYF.